What follows describes a single T cell receptor (beta chain). Its target is unknown. The sample originates from a study of cytomegalovirus exposure and HLA in healthy donors. About the study: The 90 to 150 validation repertoires were produced on the same platform as the roughly 700 repertoires of the first cohort. This was reported in a later analysis. Study-wide results and limits: Rare TCR sequences dominated, though some public TCRs recurred in many donors. Some TCR beta chains (about 180 of them) were listed as cytomegalovirus-associated. Per published reports, the classifier diagnosed cytomegalovirus status with high specificity and sensitivity.

The CDR3 sequence is 16 residues long. The ends lost 5 bases at V and 5 bases at J; junction bases unmatched: 13. In germline, CDR1 is KGHSH, CDR2 LQKENI. Using immunoSEQ multiplex PCR, the repertoire was profiled, and TCRdb retains in-frame clones only, with some absent. The sample holds fewer than 200,000 clones; less than 95% are singletons and the top ten take approximately 2.9%. Sequencing used PBMCs. The receptor was derived from a woman aged 18-29 years in good health and CMV-seropositive. The J gene is TRBJ2-7, the V gene TRBV18; TRBD1 matches 9 bases. The CDR3 coding sequence is TGTGCCAGCTCAACGAACTCGGGACAGGGAGGAAACGAGCAGTACTTC. It encodes CASSTNSGQGGNEQYF. Full variable domain (missing parts from reference TRBV18 and TRBJ2-7): NAGVMQNPRHLVRRRGQEARLRCSPMKGHSHVYWYRQLPEEGLKFMVYLQKENIIDESGMPKERFSAEFPKEGPSILRIQQVVRGDSAAYFCASSTNSGQGGNEQYFGPGTRLTVT.